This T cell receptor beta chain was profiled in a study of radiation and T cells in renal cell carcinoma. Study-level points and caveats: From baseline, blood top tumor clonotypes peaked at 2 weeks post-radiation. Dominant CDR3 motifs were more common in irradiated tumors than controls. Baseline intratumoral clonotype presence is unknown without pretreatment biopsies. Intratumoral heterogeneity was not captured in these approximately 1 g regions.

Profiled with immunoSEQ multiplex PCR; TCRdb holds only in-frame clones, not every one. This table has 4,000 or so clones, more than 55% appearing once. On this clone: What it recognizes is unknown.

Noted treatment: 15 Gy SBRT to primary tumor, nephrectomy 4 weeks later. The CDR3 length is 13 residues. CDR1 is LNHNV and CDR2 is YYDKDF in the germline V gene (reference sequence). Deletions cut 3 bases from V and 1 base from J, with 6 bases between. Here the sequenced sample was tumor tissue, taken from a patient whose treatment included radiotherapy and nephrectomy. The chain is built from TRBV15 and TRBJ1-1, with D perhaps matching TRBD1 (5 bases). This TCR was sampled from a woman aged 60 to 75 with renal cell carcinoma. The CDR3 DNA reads TGTGCCACCAGCAGGAGGGGGAACACTGAAGCTTTCTTT. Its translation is CATSRRGNTEAFF.